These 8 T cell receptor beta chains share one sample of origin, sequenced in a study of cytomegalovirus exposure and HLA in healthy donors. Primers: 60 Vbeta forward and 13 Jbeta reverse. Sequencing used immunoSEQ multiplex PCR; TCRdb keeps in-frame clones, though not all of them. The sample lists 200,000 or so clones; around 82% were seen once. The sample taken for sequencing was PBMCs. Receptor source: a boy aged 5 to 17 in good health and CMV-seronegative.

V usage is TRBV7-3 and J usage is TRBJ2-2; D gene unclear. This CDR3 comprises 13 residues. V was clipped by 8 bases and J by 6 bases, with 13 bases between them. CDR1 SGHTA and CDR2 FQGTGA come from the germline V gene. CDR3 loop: CASPRWVAGELFF. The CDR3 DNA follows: TGTGCCAGCCCTAGGTGGGTCGCCGGGGAGCTGTTTTTT.

CDR3 loop: CASSLRQGNQPQHF. The CDR3 nucleotides read TGTGCCAGCAGTCTTCGACAGGGCAATCAGCCCCAGCATTTT. V usage is TRBV6-1 and J usage is TRBJ1-5, with D maybe TRBD1 (6 bases). V was trimmed by 5 bases and J by 2 bases, leaving 10 bases between them. Per germline, CDR1 MNHNS and CDR2 SASEGT. The CDR3 runs 14 residues.

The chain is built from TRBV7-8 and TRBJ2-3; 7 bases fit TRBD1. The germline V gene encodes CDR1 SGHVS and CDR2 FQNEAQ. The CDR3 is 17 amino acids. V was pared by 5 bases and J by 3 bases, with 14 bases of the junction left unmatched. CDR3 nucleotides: TGTGCCAGCAGCACCCGACTTTCCGACAGGGCAACAGATACGCAGTATTTT. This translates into CASSTRLSDRATDTQYF.

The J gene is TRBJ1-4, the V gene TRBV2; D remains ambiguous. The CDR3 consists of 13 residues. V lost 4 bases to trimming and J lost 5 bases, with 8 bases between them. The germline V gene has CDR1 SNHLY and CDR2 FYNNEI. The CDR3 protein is CASSGSGNEKLFF. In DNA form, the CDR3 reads TGTGCCAGCAGTGGCTCGGGAAATGAAAAACTGTTTTTT.

The CDR3 loop reads CASSFQGSNEKLFF. In nucleotides, the CDR3 is TGTGCCAGCAGTTTTCAGGGGTCTAATGAAAAACTGTTTTTT. The gene calls are TRBV27 and TRBJ1-4, with D possibly being TRBD1 (6 bases). There are 14 residues in the CDR3. Germline CDR1 reads MNHEY; CDR2 reads SMNVEV (reference sequence). V dropped 3 bases and J dropped 3 bases, with 8 bases sitting between them.

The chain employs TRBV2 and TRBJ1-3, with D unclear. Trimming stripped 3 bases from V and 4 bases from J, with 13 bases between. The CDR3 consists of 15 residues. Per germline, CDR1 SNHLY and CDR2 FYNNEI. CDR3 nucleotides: TGTGCCAGCAGTGAGGCCGGGGAGGTCGGAAACACCATATATTTT. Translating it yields CASSEAGEVGNTIYF.

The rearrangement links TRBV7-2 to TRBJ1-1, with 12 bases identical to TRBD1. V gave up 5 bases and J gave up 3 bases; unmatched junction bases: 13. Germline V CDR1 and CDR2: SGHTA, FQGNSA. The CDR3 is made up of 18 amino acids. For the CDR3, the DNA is TGTGCCAGCAGCCCCTCGTCGGGACAGGGGGCGGGCGACACTGAAGCTTTCTTT. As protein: CASSPSSGQGAGDTEAFF.

The CDR3 spells CASRRGDTQYF. The CDR3 DNA follows: TGTGCCAGCAGACGGGGAGATACGCAGTATTTT. This chain links TRBV25-1 with TRBJ2-3; TRBD2 is a possible D gene (5 bases). The germline CDR1 and CDR2 sequences are MGHDK and SYGVNS. V dropped 6 bases and J dropped 5 bases, with 6 bases sitting between them. The CDR3 extends over 11 amino acids. Variable domain in full (rest from reference TRBV25-1 and TRBJ2-3): EADIYQTPRYLVIGTGKKITLECSQTMGHDKMYWYQQDPGMELHLIHYSYGVNSTEKGDLSSESTVSRIRTEHFPLTLESARPSHTSQYLCASRRGDTQYFGPGTRLTVL.